This T cell receptor beta chain is drawn from a study of blood T cells in healthy people across ages. Alongside a J-beta primer mix, a sample-barcoded 5' primer served in a second PCR lasting roughly 6 to 11 cycles. Any given sample supplied a minimum of 3 million CDR3-containing paired-end reads. TCRdb reprocessed the 5' RACE reads with MiXCR, giving one entry per CDR3 protein. The table lists about 1.4 million distinct CDR3 sequences, almost 60% of them singletons, with 5% to 7% in the top ten. The material sequenced was blood. This TCR derives from a man between 18 and 35 years old in good health.

The CDR3 nucleotides read TGCAGTGCTAGTAGCGGACAGGTCAACTCCTACAATGAGCAGTTCTTC. Protein product: CSASSGQVNSYNEQFF. This chain joins TRBV20-1 and TRBJ2-1, with D perhaps matching TRBD1 (7 bases). Trimming cost V 3 bases and J 0 bases, with 15 bases left between them. This CDR3 contains 16 residues. Germline CDR1 is DFQATT and CDR2 is SNEGSKA (reference sequence).